This T cell receptor beta chain stems from a study of blood T cell repertoires in COVID-19. Authors' methods: By means of reference gene primer amplification, nucleated cell counts were estimated. Method: immunoSEQ multiplex PCR; TCRdb's copy keeps in-frame clones and lacks some. V and J calls and clone size are those listed in that table; D and trimming were worked out from the DNA. Here the sample spans under 200,000 clones, approximately 84% being singletons. Trimming removed 5 bases from V and 1 base from J, with 11 bases in between. This CDR3 spans 13 amino acids. The germline V gene has CDR1 SQVTM and CDR2 ANQGSEA. Individuals aged roughly 18 to 90 years were recruited from 24 US areas.

This TCR derives from a woman between 50 and 59 years old who had recovered from COVID-19. Material for sequencing was PBMCs or T cells enriched from blood (not recorded which). This rearrangement joins TRBV29-1 to TRBJ1-1; D perhaps matches TRBD1 (6 bases). CDR3 coding DNA: TGCAGCGTTAAGTCCAGGGGGAACACTGAAGCTTTCTTT. Translation: CSVKSRGNTEAFF.